This T cell receptor (beta chain) was documented in a study of shared clonotypes between healthy human individuals (dated by TCRdb to the early 2020s). Turning to the overall study: The cohort included three men and a couple of women between 18 and 49 years of age. Libraries were prepared and TCR repertoires were sequenced by different laboratories using diverse techniques, in order to increase sequencing depth and limit assay-specific biases. To estimate repertoire size and how much clonotype sharing occurs between individuals, the study deeply sequenced the blood TCR repertoires of several healthy adults. Each donor's leukapheresis produced roughly between roughly 0.85 and 9.5 billion PBMCs. General findings and caveats noted by the study authors: The genetic and exposure-history diversity represented was limited by the small number of donors. Pairwise subsampling indicated that sequencing depth was expected to affect the degree of clonotype sharing among donors. Sampling was limited to blood, and TCR repertoires in tissue likely differ from TCR repertoires in blood.

Healthy HIV-negative adults with no recently reported acute infections or vaccinations were included as donors. Only Caucasian adults living in Nashville, Tennessee, USA were represented among the donors. For unsorted samples, tens of millions of PBMCs were counted and genomic DNA was extracted with the QIAamp DNA Blood Mini kit. Blood was obtained by leukapheresis, after which PBMCs were separated by Ficoll-Histopaque density gradient centrifugation and cryopreserved in liquid nitrogen vapor phase. As concerns this clone: It has no known antigen specificity. Base quality data are lacking; no much larger clone is found one base away.

The CDR3 starts with the cysteine, ends with the phenylalanine, and has 14 residues. Only the CDR3 part of the read is kept: 42 bases, read in frame from the first base. V is shortened by 4 bases, J by 5 bases, and the region joining them spans 15 bases. Taken from the germline V gene (reference sequence), the CDR1 and CDR2 loops are SGHNT and YYREEE. Using the deep immunoSEQ assay, multiplex PCR amplified TCR CDR3 regions from genomic DNA. Genomic DNA extracted from each cell subset was distributed evenly over all wells of several immunoSEQ 96-well plates, and each plate served as one replicate. Each replicate PCR for unsorted PBMC received about 0.3 ug genomic DNA, equal to 30,000 or so T cell genomes. Genomic DNA from unsorted PBMC was sequenced over ten immunoSEQ deep assay plates. The purified libraries were quantified using a Qubit 3.0 fluorometer, sized with a Bioanalyzer 2100, and then quantified again using the KAPA Library Quantification kit. A separate single-read 150-cycle Illumina NextSeq 550 flow cell was used to sequence each immunoSEQ 96-well plate. Per the source publication's procedure: The immunoSEQ output contained only junctional sequences without quality scores, so filtering could not match that applied to full-length reads. To assign V/J genes and CDR3, sequences were annotated against IMGT germline references using PyIR, a Python wrapper for IgBLAST v1.9. Reads were removed for weak V/J assignments (E-value above 1e-6), missing CDR3, stop codons, out-of-frame junctions, or ambiguous translated residues. V3J clonotypes were defined by identical inferred V gene, J gene, and CDR3 amino acid sequence. To compute the percentage overlap between repertoires, the number of shared unique clonotypes was divided by the size of the smaller repertoire. RTK rarefaction, the Chao1 estimator, and Recon v2.1 estimates of unobserved clonotypes were used to assess repertoire richness. TCRdb obtained this table from immuneACCESS and retained in-frame rearrangements with V and J assigned. These tables miss some clones; where compared with another copy, unresolved V genes account for less than half of the shortfall, and the remainder is unexplained. Clone size and V and J calls were adopted from that table, with D and trimming inferred from the DNA. The sample table shows around 500,000 clones, and less than 80% are seen once. Around 13% of the sample is held by the ten biggest clonotypes.

Sequencing was done on a sample of PBMCs. This TCR derives from a woman in her forties in good health. Some clones in this sample may be carry-over from other donors' samples. The chain is encoded by TRBV5-4 joined to TRBJ2-5, with the identity of the D gene unclear. The CDR3 sequence is CASSPAKLGETQYF. DNA sequence: TGTGCCAGCAGCCCGGCCAAGCTAGGGGAGACCCAGTACTTC.